Listed below are T cell receptor beta chains from one sample, sequenced in a study of cytomegalovirus exposure and HLA in healthy donors. The data were produced by immunoSEQ multiplex PCR, yet TCRdb's version contains in-frame clones alone and is incomplete. The sample yields roughly 110,000 clones, about 85% seen once. Sequenced: PBMCs. Every receptor here comes from a young woman in good health and CMV-seropositive. The CDR3 runs from the conserved cysteine through the conserved F or W. The D gene is left open where the match is weak. Clone size is shown for a subset of rows, as once, few, many or a class of expanded clone.

j_call | d_call | clone_size | v_call | cdr3_nt | cdr3_aa
TRBJ1-2 | - | - | TRBV6-1 | TGTGCCAGCAGTGAACCCCTTGACAGGCCCTATGGCTACACCTTC | CASSEPLDRPYGYTF
TRBJ1-2 | - | - | TRBV28 | TGTGCCAGCAGGGAGAGGTGGCAGACGAACTATGGCTACACCTTC | CASRERWQTNYGYTF
TRBJ1-2 | TRBD1 | few | TRBV2 | TGTGCCAGCAGTGAAGGGGGGACAGTGGGATATGGCTACACCTTC | CASSEGGTVGYGYTF
TRBJ2-1 | - | - | TRBV6-5 | TGTGCCAGCGGTCAGTACAATGAGCAGTTCTTC | CASGQYNEQFF
TRBJ2-5 | - | - | TRBV2 | TGTGCTTCGGCCGGGGACCAAGAGACCCAGTACTTC | CASAGDQETQYF
TRBJ1-5 | TRBD1 | - | TRBV19 | TGTGCCAGTCGTCAATTCGGACAGGGCTATCAGCCCCAGCATTTT | CASRQFGQGYQPQHF
TRBJ2-7 | TRBD1 | - | TRBV7-7 | TGTGCTAGCAGCTTAGGACCGGGACAGGCCTACGAGCAGTACTTC | CASSLGPGQAYEQYF
TRBJ2-1 | TRBD2 | - | TRBV4-3 | TGCGCCAGCAGCCCGTTAGCGGGGGGGACAAATGAGCAGTTCTTC | CASSPLAGGTNEQFF
TRBJ1-2 | - | - | TRBV10-3 | TGTGCCATCAGGGGGGGGGAGACACCAACTAACTATGGCTACACCTTC | CAIRGGETPTNYGYTF
TRBJ2-5 | - | - | TRBV5-4 | TGTGCCAGCAGCTTTGGCTCTGTGGAGACCCAGTACTTC | CASSFGSVETQYF
TRBJ1-1 | TRBD1 | - | TRBV2 | TGTGCCAGCATCTTGGACAGGGACACTGAAGCTTTCTTT | CASILDRDTEAFF
TRBJ1-1 | TRBD1 | - | TRBV15 | TGTGCCACCAGCAGAAACGGACAGGCGATGAACACTGAAGCTTTCTTT | CATSRNGQAMNTEAFF
TRBJ2-3 | TRBD2 | - | TRBV5-1 | TGCGCCAGCGGGGGCGTAGCGGGGGGTTCAGATACGCAGTATTTT | CASGGVAGGSDTQYF
TRBJ1-2 | - | - | TRBV18 | TGTGCCAGCTCACCCACCGTGGACACAAACTATGGCTACACCTTC | CASSPTVDTNYGYTF
TRBJ1-2 | TRBD1 | - | TRBV27 | TGTGCCAGCAGTTTAAGGGGACAGGACTATGGCTACACCTTC | CASSLRGQDYGYTF
TRBJ2-1 | TRBD2 | - | TRBV4-1 | TGCGCCAGCAGCCAAGGGCGCGGGGGTCGATACAATGAGCAGTTCTTC | CASSQGRGGRYNEQFF
TRBJ2-3 | TRBD2 | - | TRBV27 | TGTGCCAGCAGTTCGCTCGGGACTAGCGGGGGGCAATTCACAGATACGCAGTATTTT | CASSSLGTSGGQFTDTQYF
TRBJ2-2 | TRBD1 | - | TRBV11-2 | TGTGCCAGCAGCTTATCGGTGACAGGGGTCACCGGGGAGCTGTTTTTT | CASSLSVTGVTGELFF
TRBJ1-5 | - | - | TRBV19 | TGTGCCAGTACGGGGGGCCCCAGTAATCAGCCCCAGCATTTT | CASTGGPSNQPQHF
TRBJ1-4 | TRBD1 | - | TRBV11-2 | TGTGCCAGCAGCGGGACAGGGGATGAAGAAAAACTGTTTTTT | CASSGTGDEEKLFF
TRBJ1-2 | - | once | TRBV4-1 | TGCGCCAGCAGCCATGCCCGACGGCGGGGCACTCAGGGCTACACCTTC | CASSHARRRGTQGYTF
TRBJ2-5 | - | - | TRBV5-4 | TGTGCCAGCAGCCTTGACAGCCAAGAGACCCAGTACTTC | CASSLDSQETQYF
TRBJ1-1 | - | - | TRBV2 | TGTGCCAGCAGAAGAGACCGGGAGGGGACTGAAGCTTTCTTT | CASRRDREGTEAFF
TRBJ1-6 | TRBD1 | - | TRBV19 | TGTGCCACTGCGCGGGACAGATTTTCACCCCTCCACTTT | CATARDRFSPLHF
TRBJ1-4 | - | - | TRBV4-1 | TGCGCCAGCAGCCAAGAGCAGGTTAATGAAAAACTGTTTTTT | CASSQEQVNEKLFF
TRBJ1-1 | TRBD1 | - | TRBV5-4 | TGTGCCAGCAGCTACCGGGACAGGGGGGTGGTGGGAGAAGCTTTCTTT | CASSYRDRGVVGEAFF
TRBJ2-2 | - | - | TRBV2 | TGTGCCAGCAGTACAGGAAACACCGGGGAGCTGTTTTTT | CASSTGNTGELFF
TRBJ1-1 | - | - | TRBV5-4 | TGTGCCAGCAGCTTGGATGGCACCTCGGGCACTGAAGCTTTCTTT | CASSLDGTSGTEAFF
TRBJ1-5 | - | - | TRBV6-1 | TGTGCCAGCTCACGGACAGATTATCAGCCCCAGCATTTT | CASSRTDYQPQHF
TRBJ1-1 | - | - | TRBV5-4 | TGTGCCAGCAGCTGGGGGGGGAATACTGAAGCTTTCTTT | CASSWGGNTEAFF
TRBJ2-3 | TRBD2 | - | TRBV7-6 | TGTGCCAGCAGCACGATTTCTAGCGGGCTCACAGATACGCAGTATTTT | CASSTISSGLTDTQYF
TRBJ2-1 | TRBD2 | - | TRBV27 | TGTGCCAGCAGTTCGAGCGGGGGGCCGCGCAATGAGCAGTTCTTC | CASSSSGGPRNEQFF
TRBJ1-5 | TRBD1 | - | TRBV15 | TGTGCCACCAGCAGGGGACAGGTACTCAATCAGCCCCAGCATTTT | CATSRGQVLNQPQHF
TRBJ1-2 | - | - | TRBV18 | TGTGCCAGCTCGCGGGGAGATTACTATGGCTACACCTTC | CASSRGDYYGYTF
TRBJ1-4 | - | - | TRBV28 | TGTGCCACCCGGACGGCGGGAGAAAAACTGTTTTTT | CATRTAGEKLFF
TRBJ2-1 | - | - | TRBV27 | TGTGCCAGCGGTGCCCGATGGGCCAATGAGCAGTTCTTC | CASGARWANEQFF
TRBJ2-7 | - | - | TRBV6-1 | TGTGCCAGCAGTGAATCTAGTGTCAGCTCCTACGAGCAGTACTTC | CASSESSVSSYEQYF
TRBJ1-6 | - | - | TRBV5-5 | TGTGCCAGCAGCTATACGGGGGGCCTGGATAATTCACCCCTCCACTTT | CASSYTGGLDNSPLHF
TRBJ1-1 | - | - | TRBV9 | TGTGCCAGCAGCGGAGGGTCCCGTGGCACTGAAGCTTTCTTT | CASSGGSRGTEAFF
TRBJ2-7 | TRBD1 | - | TRBV5-3 | TGTGCCAGAAGCTGGACAGGCGAGCAGTACTTC | CARSWTGEQYF
TRBJ2-3 | TRBD2 | - | TRBV7-2 | TGTGCCAGCACCGTAGGAGGCGGGGGGACTAGCGGGGGAACGCAGTATTTT | CASTVGGGGTSGGTQYF
TRBJ1-2 | - | few | TRBV7-9 | TGTGCCAGCAGCCCCAGGGACATTCACTATGGCTACACCTTC | CASSPRDIHYGYTF
TRBJ1-2 | TRBD1 | few | TRBV18 | TGTGCCAGCTCACCTAGGGGGCTGGGTGGCTACACCTTC | CASSPRGLGGYTF
TRBJ1-1 | TRBD1 | - | TRBV4-3 | TGCGCCAGCAGCCCCACCGGGACAGGGGTCAACACTGAAGCTTTCTTT | CASSPTGTGVNTEAFF
TRBJ2-1 | - | - | TRBV7-2 | TGTGCCAGCAGATTAGGGCTCAACAATGAGCAGTTCTTC | CASRLGLNNEQFF
TRBJ2-5 | - | - | TRBV18 | TGTGCCAGCTCACCAAGGGAGGAGACCCAGTACTTC | CASSPREETQYF